These 5 T cell receptor beta chains originate from one sample sequenced in a study of early T cells in non-severe SARS-CoV-2 infection. Using its own MiXCR run on the 5' RACE reads, TCRdb lists one record per CDR3 protein. The sample contains more than 20,000 distinct CDR3 sequences, around 3.9% of which appear only once. The sequenced sample consisted of whole blood. These receptors all come from an adult who was a healthcare worker with PCR-confirmed SARS-CoV-2 infection or an uninfected control (not recorded which).

The chain recombines TRBV28 with TRBJ2-1; 8 bases are shared with TRBD2. The V segment lost 7 bases and the J segment 0 bases; nucleotides outside the gene matches: 11. Germline V lookup: CDR1 MDHEN, CDR2 SYDVKM. The CDR3 sequence is 17 residues long. CDR3 region: CASNPQSGSHSYNEQFF. Written as DNA, the CDR3 is TGTGCCAGCAATCCCCAGAGCGGGAGCCACTCCTACAATGAGCAGTTCTTC.

The chain uses TRBV6-6 and TRBJ2-3; D gene ambiguous. Germline V gene sequence: CDR1 MNHNY, CDR2 SVGAGI (reference sequence). The V end lost 11 bases, the J end lost 2 bases, and 11 bases lay between the germline ends. There are 12 residues in the CDR3. CDR3 sequence (DNA): TGTGCCGTACGGGCGGTCACAGATACGCAGTATTTT. Translated: CAVRAVTDTQYF.

This clonotype has at least ten counts. The chain links TRBV14 to TRBJ2-7; the match to TRBD2 covers 11 bases. CDR3 length equals 17 residues. The V gene's germline CDR1 is SGHDN and CDR2 FVKESK. J lost 1 base, V lost 4 bases, and 9 bases had no gene match. The CDR3 DNA is TGTGCCAGCAGCCCTCACCGACTAGCGGGACGTTCCTACGAGCAGTACTTC. This translates into CASSPHRLAGRSYEQYF.

This clonotype was counted many times. The rearrangement links TRBV14 to TRBJ2-5; D is possibly TRBD1 (5 bases). Germline values: CDR1 SGHDN, CDR2 FVKESK. The CDR3 runs to 13 residues. V lost 6 bases and J 5 bases, leaving 13 bases between the germline ends. In DNA, the CDR3 is TGTGCCAGCAGACGGACACCTTCCGAGACCCAGTACTTC. Amino acid sequence: CASRRTPSETQYF.

This clonotype was recorded many times. The DNA of the CDR3 is TGTGCCAGCAGCTTCGCCCCGGGACTTTACGAGCAGTACTTC. It is translated as CASSFAPGLYEQYF. This chain joins TRBV11-2 and TRBJ2-7; a weak D match, TRBD2 (6 bases). The germline gives CDR1 SGHAT, CDR2 FQNNGV. The V end lost 3 bases, the J end lost 4 bases, and 13 bases lay between the germline ends. The CDR3 contains 14 residues.